What follows are 26 T cell receptor beta chains derived from one specimen sequenced in a study of T cells after yellow fever vaccination. TCRdb analysed the 5' RACE reads with MiXCR anew, one entry per CDR3 protein. The data hold 250,000 to 350,000 distinct CDR3 sequences, with 3.5% to 5% observed a single time. Sequencing used PBMCs, obtained 15 days after the yellow fever booster vaccination. The receptors were sampled from a man aged 18 to 29 who received the YFV17D yellow fever vaccine.

The rearrangement joins TRBV6-2 or TRBV6-3 to TRBJ1-1; 7 nucleotides align to TRBD1. With V trimmed by 5 bases and J by 1 base, 4 bases remained unmatched. The V gene's germline CDR1 is MNHEY and CDR2 SVGEGT. The CDR3 loop spans 14 amino acids. The CDR3 is CASSAGGKNTEAFF. The CDR3 nucleotides are TGTGCCAGCAGTGCAGGGGGGAAGAACACTGAAGCTTTCTTT.

In its sample, this clonotype was seen many times. V gene TRBV7-2 combines with J gene TRBJ2-3; 7 bases line up with TRBD2. CDR1 SGHTA and CDR2 FQGNSA come from the germline V gene. The CDR3 contains 13 residues. After removal of 4 bases from V and 3 bases from J, the junction contained 1 base not matched to a gene. The DNA for the CDR3 is TGTGCCAGCAGCTGGGGGGGGACAGATACGCAGTATTTT. This gives the protein CASSWGGTDTQYF.

This clonotype was detected ten times or more. The J gene is TRBJ2-5, the V gene TRBV6-2 or TRBV6-3; 7 positions agree with TRBD2. This CDR3 region has 16 residues. The junction had 8 bases not matched to a gene; V was cut back by 2 bases and J by 2 bases. Germline V gives CDR1 MNHEY, CDR2 SVGEGT. This CDR3 reads CASSYGARGRQETQYF. CDR3 coding DNA: TGTGCCAGCAGTTACGGGGCGCGGGGGAGACAAGAGACCCAGTACTTC.

This clonotype occurred many times. The chain recombines TRBV11-2 with TRBJ2-1; weak D call: TRBD2 (6 bases). Per germline, CDR1 SGHAT and CDR2 FQNNGV. Deletions cut 2 bases from V and 6 bases from J, with 14 bases between. The CDR3 consists of 15 residues. The CDR3, as DNA: TGTGCCAGCAGCTTAATTGGGTGGACTACCAATGAGCAGTTCTTC. The encoded protein is CASSLIGWTTNEQFF.

This clonotype was observed many times. The chain couples TRBV5-1 to TRBJ1-2; 9 bases fit TRBD1. CDR1 SGHRS and CDR2 YFSETQ come from the germline V gene. This CDR3 has 15 amino acids. Trimming took 3 bases from V and 1 from J; bases not matched to a gene: 4. The DNA of the CDR3 is TGCGCCAGCAGCTCAGGACAGGGGAATAACTATGGCTACACCTTC. As protein: CASSSGQGNNYGYTF.

Ten or more counts support this clonotype. This chain links TRBV7-2 with TRBJ2-2; D gene uncertain. This CDR3 spans 16 amino acids. Germline-derived CDR1 and CDR2 are SGHTA and FQGNSA. V shed 1 base and J shed 0 bases, with 9 bases lying between them. This CDR3 reads CASSLGRLANTGELFF. For the CDR3, the DNA is TGTGCCAGCAGCTTAGGCCGCCTCGCGAACACCGGGGAGCTGTTTTTT.

This chain connects TRBV6-2 or TRBV6-3 to TRBJ2-4, with 14 bases identical to TRBD2. J was trimmed by 1 base and V by 6 bases; bases with no gene match: 14. The CDR3 is 20 amino acids. Looked up from germline, CDR1 is MNHEY and CDR2 is SVGEGT. CDR3 amino acids: CASRERGLAGAEWAKNIQYF. The CDR3 DNA reads TGTGCCAGCAGGGAAAGGGGACTAGCGGGGGCCGAGTGGGCCAAAAACATTCAGTACTTC.

This clonotype was seen at least ten times. This rearrangement joins TRBV20-1 to TRBJ1-5; maybe TRBD1 (5 bases). The CDR3 extends over 16 amino acids. Germline CDR1 DFQATT, CDR2 SNEGSKA (reference sequence). V was clipped by 3 bases and J by 2 bases, with 17 bases between them. Here the CDR3 reads CSASGGDGGRNQPQHF. CDR3 sequence (DNA): TGCAGTGCTAGCGGGGGAGACGGCGGACGCAATCAGCCCCAGCATTTT.

This clonotype occurred a few times. CDR3 nucleotide sequence: TGTGCCACCAGTGACGGGATGAACACTGAAGCTTTCTTT. It codes for CATSDGMNTEAFF. V usage is TRBV24-1 and J usage is TRBJ1-1; no firm D call. CDR1 is KGHDR and CDR2 is SFDVKD in the germline V gene. The V end lost 4 bases, the J end lost 0 bases, and 5 bases lay between the germline ends. The CDR3 has 13 residues.

There are many counts of this clonotype. The gene calls are TRBV29-1 and TRBJ2-3; TRBD2 aligns across 13 bases. The germline V gene has CDR1 SQVTM and CDR2 ANQGSEA. V shed 4 bases, J shed 1 base, and the junction held 8 bases outside the gene matches. The CDR3 length is 17 residues. CDR3 sequence reads: CSVVTSGGPRRTDTQYF. CDR3 nucleotides: TGCAGCGTTGTGACTAGCGGGGGGCCTCGACGCACAGATACGCAGTATTTT.

This clonotype was picked up a small number of times. The J gene is TRBJ1-1, the V gene TRBV5-1, with D uncertain. V was trimmed by 0 bases and J by 3 bases, leaving 6 bases between them. CDR3 length: 13 amino acids. The germline V gene has CDR1 SGHRS and CDR2 YFSETQ. The DNA for the CDR3 is TGCGCCAGCAGCTTGGATTTGGACACTGAAGCTTTCTTT. Translating it yields CASSLDLDTEAFF.

This clonotype occurred a few times. The rearrangement joins TRBV2 to TRBJ1-6, with D unclear. V lost 7 bases, J lost 11 bases, and 12 bases lay in between. The CDR3 contains 12 residues. Germline CDR1 reads SNHLY; CDR2 reads FYNNEI. The CDR3 coding sequence is TGTGCCAGCAAAGGGTTTAGGCCACCCCTCCACTTT. It translates to CASKGFRPPLHF.

This clonotype has more than one count but fewer than ten. This chain joins TRBV7-2 and TRBJ1-1; D is ambiguous. V lost 5 bases to trimming and J lost 4 bases, with 11 bases between them. Germline lookup yields CDR1 SGHTA and CDR2 FQGNSA. The CDR3 is 13 residues long. The CDR3 is CASSPQLSTEAFF. CDR3 coding DNA: TGTGCCAGCAGCCCACAACTGAGCACTGAAGCTTTCTTT. Variable domain in full (rest from reference TRBV7-2 and TRBJ1-1): GAGVSQSPSNKVTEKGKDVELRCDPISGHTALYWYRQSLGQGLEFLIYFQGNSAPDKSGLPSDRFSAERTGGSVSTLTIQRTQQEDSAVYLCASSPQLSTEAFFGQGTRLTVV.

This clonotype was detected many times. V usage is TRBV2 and J usage is TRBJ2-1; 10 nucleotides agree with TRBD1. Germline V gene sequence: CDR1 SNHLY, CDR2 FYNNEI. V shed 9 bases and J 7 bases; nucleotides not matched to a gene: 18. This CDR3 spans 17 amino acids. This CDR3 is CARPLSSTGTGVNEQFF. The CDR3 nucleotides are TGTGCCAGACCTCTTAGCAGTACCGGGACAGGGGTGAATGAGCAGTTCTTC.

This clonotype was found many times. This sequence joins TRBV5-1 and TRBJ2-1; D may be TRBD1 (5 bases). Trimming cost V 0 bases and J 10 bases, with 11 bases left between them. Germline lookup yields CDR1 SGHRS and CDR2 YFSETQ. The CDR3 runs to 13 residues. CDR3 DNA: TGCGCCAGCAGCTTGGATGACAGCCTGGAGCAGTTCTTC. This sequence encodes CASSLDDSLEQFF.

J is TRBJ2-7 and V is TRBV7-9; maybe TRBD1 (5 bases). Trimming removed 5 bases at V and 1 base at J, with 9 bases between. The CDR3 consists of 13 residues. Germline lookup yields CDR1 SEHNR and CDR2 FQNEAQ (reference sequence). The CDR3 here is CASSGHRSYEQYF. In nucleotides, the CDR3 is TGTGCCAGCAGCGGACATCGTTCCTACGAGCAGTACTTC.

This clonotype was detected a few times. The chain links TRBV5-1 to TRBJ2-3, with 8 bases aligning to TRBD2. The germline V gene has CDR1 SGHRS and CDR2 YFSETQ. The length of the CDR3 is 16 residues. J was trimmed by 4 bases and V by 4 bases; bases with no gene match: 11. CDR3 in DNA: TGCGCCAGCAGCCGGACCGGGAGGGATTCGGCAGATACGCAGTATTTT. It encodes CASSRTGRDSADTQYF. The variable domain in full, with the rest retrieved from reference TRBV5-1 and TRBJ2-3, is KAGVTQTPRYLIKTRGQQVTLSCSPISGHRSVSWYQQTPGQGLQFLFEYFSETQRNKGNFPGRFSGRQFSNSRSEMNVSTLELGDSALYLCASSRTGRDSADTQYFGPGTRLTVL.

In its sample, this clonotype was seen many times. The chain employs TRBV12-5 and TRBJ1-4; the D gene is possibly TRBD1 (5 bases). Looked up from germline, CDR1 is LGHNT and CDR2 is FRNRAP. CDR3 length equals 16 residues. The V and J ends lost 0 bases and 8 bases respectively, with 16 bases between them. As DNA, the CDR3 is TGTGCTAGTGGTTTGGTGTACGGACATCGCACGGAAAAACTGTTTTTT. This gives the protein CASGLVYGHRTEKLFF.

The chain links TRBV20-1 to TRBJ2-2; the D is unclear. Trimming cost V 6 bases and J 5 bases, with 13 bases left between them. CDR1 DFQATT and CDR2 SNEGSKA come from the germline V gene (reference sequence). The CDR3 sequence is 13 residues long. Written as DNA, the CDR3 is TGCAGTGCGAGGCCTAGGTTAACCGGGGAGCTGTTTTTT. Its translation is CSARPRLTGELFF.

There are many counts of this clonotype. The V call is TRBV7-6, the J call TRBJ2-5; no reliable D call. The V end was cut by 6 bases, the J end by 5 bases, with 10 bases between. CDR1 is SGHVS and CDR2 is FNYEAQ in the germline V gene. The CDR3 has 12 residues. In DNA form, the CDR3 reads TGTGCCAGCAGTTTATCCGGGGAGACCCAGTACTTC. Translation: CASSLSGETQYF.

This clonotype was counted at least ten times. V and J are TRBV6-6 and TRBJ2-3; D call uncertain. This CDR3 comprises 13 residues. Looked up from germline, CDR1 is MNHNY and CDR2 is SVGAGI (reference sequence). V lost 11 bases and J 2 bases, leaving 14 bases between the germline ends. DNA of the CDR3: TGTGCCGCAACCCGCTCCCCCACAGATACGCAGTATTTT. Residues: CAATRSPTDTQYF.

This clonotype was observed a handful of times. The gene calls are TRBV18 and TRBJ2-7; 8 bases are shared with TRBD1. CDR1 is KGHSH and CDR2 is LQKENI in the germline V gene. This CDR3 is 14 amino acids long. Losses at the gene ends were 2 bases for V and 6 bases for J; bases not matched to a gene: 6. CDR3 coding DNA: TGTGCCAGCTCACCATTGGCAGGGGGCCTCGAGCAGTACGTC. This sequence encodes CASSPLAGGLEQYV.

This clonotype was counted between two and nine times. The chain uses TRBV5-1 and TRBJ2-2, with 9 bases fitting TRBD1. V was clipped by 4 bases and J by 3 bases; unmatched bases: 10. CDR1 is SGHRS and CDR2 is YFSETQ in the germline V gene. The CDR3 extends over 17 amino acids. The CDR3: CASSLPGQGDYTGELFF. CDR3 nucleotide sequence: TGCGCCAGCAGCCTACCGGGACAGGGAGATTACACCGGGGAGCTGTTTTTT.

This clonotype was seen a handful of times. This rearrangement joins TRBV3-1 to TRBJ1-6, with D possibly TRBD1 on 5 matching bases. This CDR3 is 17 amino acids long. V dropped 4 bases and J dropped 5 bases, with 18 bases sitting between them. CDR1 is LGHDT and CDR2 is YNNKEL in the germline V gene (reference sequence). The CDR3 here is CASSRTGGVTNNSPLHF. In DNA, the CDR3 is TGTGCCAGCAGCCGAACTGGGGGAGTTACTAATAATTCACCCCTCCACTTT.

This clonotype was counted only a few times. The chain couples TRBV5-1 to TRBJ2-1; 8 positions agree with TRBD1. This CDR3 spans 16 amino acids. Germline lookup yields CDR1 SGHRS and CDR2 YFSETQ. The junction had 9 bases not matched to a gene; V was cut back by 5 bases and J by 2 bases. The CDR3 DNA follows: TGCGCCAGCAGGGGACAGGATAGAGGGACCTACAATGAGCAGTTCTTC. Protein sequence: CASRGQDRGTYNEQFF. The full variable domain, its missing parts supplied by reference TRBV5-1 and TRBJ2-1, is KAGVTQTPRYLIKTRGQQVTLSCSPISGHRSVSWYQQTPGQGLQFLFEYFSETQRNKGNFPGRFSGRQFSNSRSEMNVSTLELGDSALYLCASRGQDRGTYNEQFFGPGTRLTVL.

This clonotype turned up a few times. This chain joins TRBV7-2 and TRBJ1-1; D unresolved. Trimming removed 1 base from V and 1 base from J, with 7 bases in between. The germline V gene has CDR1 SGHTA and CDR2 FQGNSA. The CDR3 has 14 amino acids. This CDR3 reads CASSLVVGNTEAFF. The CDR3 nucleotides read TGTGCCAGCAGCTTAGTCGTCGGGAACACTGAAGCTTTCTTT.